The next 5 T cell receptor beta chains were all read from a single sample in a study of radiation and T cells in renal cell carcinoma. Sample time point: blood 2 weeks post-SBRT. The treatment was: 15 Gy SBRT to primary tumor, nephrectomy 4 weeks later. Clones were sequenced by immunoSEQ multiplex PCR, and TCRdb holds only the in-frame ones, with some missing. The data show about 130,000 clones, with approximately 78% seen just once and over 1.5% held by the top ten. Source: blood, taken from a patient whose treatment included radiotherapy and nephrectomy. Every receptor here comes from a woman aged 55 to 70 with renal cell carcinoma.

This clone turned up a few times. This chain links TRBV2 with TRBJ1-1, with D unresolved. In germline, CDR1 is SNHLY, CDR2 FYNNEI. The CDR3 totals 12 residues. V shed 4 bases and J shed 4 bases, with 7 bases lying between them. CDR3 in DNA: TGTGCCAGCAGTGGGCCCGGCACTGAAGCTTTCTTT. Protein: CASSGPGTEAFF.

The rearrangement uses TRBV6-6 and TRBJ1-5; 10 bases are a match to TRBD1. Germline CDR1 reads MNHNY; CDR2 reads SVGAGI (reference sequence). The CDR3 covers 14 residues. The V segment lost 7 bases and the J segment 6 bases; nucleotides outside the gene matches: 6. The CDR3 coding sequence is TGTGCCAGCACCGCTGACAGGGGGCTTCAGCCCCAGCATTTT. This gives the protein CASTADRGLQPQHF.

The V gene is TRBV28, the J gene TRBJ1-4; D is undetermined. CDR3 size: 15 residues. The V gene lost 3 bases and the J gene lost 8 bases, with 16 bases spanning the gap. The germline gives CDR1 MDHEN, CDR2 SYDVKM. CDR3: CASSFPSGGLEKLFF. The CDR3 nucleotides read TGTGCCAGCAGTTTCCCGAGCGGAGGACTCGAAAAACTGTTTTTT.

The chain carries TRBV11-1 and TRBJ1-1; unclear D gene. V gave up 0 bases and J gave up 1 base, with 12 bases separating them. Germline CDR1 and CDR2: SGHAT and FQDESV (reference sequence). The CDR3 has 16 residues. This CDR3 is CASSLARMPSNTEAFF. CDR3 DNA sequence: TGTGCCAGCAGCTTAGCCAGGATGCCATCGAACACTGAAGCTTTCTTT. Together with reference TRBV11-1 and TRBJ1-1, the CDR3 gives the full variable domain: EAEVAQSPRYKITEKSQAVAFWCDPISGHATLYWYRQILGQGPELLVQFQDESVVDDSQLPKDRFSAERLKGVDSTLKIQPAELGDSAMYLCASSLARMPSNTEAFFGQGTRLTVV.

This chain connects TRBV2 to TRBJ2-5, with 9 bases matching TRBD1. J was trimmed by 2 bases and V by 7 bases; bases with no gene match: 8. The CDR3 covers 15 residues. The germline CDR1 and CDR2 sequences are SNHLY and FYNNEI. The CDR3 region is CASTLRDREQETQYF. Written as DNA, the CDR3 is TGTGCCAGCACCCTAAGGGACAGGGAACAAGAGACCCAGTACTTC.